The clone carrying this TCR beta chain was recorded once. This record comes from a study of blood T cells in healthy people across ages. Primers used in a second PCR of roughly 7 to 11 cycles were a sample-barcoded 5' primer and a J-beta primer mix. Tags on each cDNA molecule came from a template-switch adaptor with 12 random nucleotides. TCRdb recomputed calls from the 5' RACE reads with MiXCR, one row per CDR3 protein. The sample yields roughly 930,000 distinct CDR3 sequences, under 50% seen once. This sequence was found in a man aged 25 to 45 in good health. Sequencing was performed on blood.

CDR3: CASSFSEWGPFF. The CDR3 DNA follows: TGTGCCAGCAGTTTTTCGGAATGGGGACCTTTCTTT. The V and J genes are TRBV12-3 or TRBV12-4 and TRBJ1-1; D possibly corresponds to TRBD1 (5 bases). The CDR3 is 12 residues long. V gave up 3 bases and J gave up 12 bases, with 14 bases separating them.